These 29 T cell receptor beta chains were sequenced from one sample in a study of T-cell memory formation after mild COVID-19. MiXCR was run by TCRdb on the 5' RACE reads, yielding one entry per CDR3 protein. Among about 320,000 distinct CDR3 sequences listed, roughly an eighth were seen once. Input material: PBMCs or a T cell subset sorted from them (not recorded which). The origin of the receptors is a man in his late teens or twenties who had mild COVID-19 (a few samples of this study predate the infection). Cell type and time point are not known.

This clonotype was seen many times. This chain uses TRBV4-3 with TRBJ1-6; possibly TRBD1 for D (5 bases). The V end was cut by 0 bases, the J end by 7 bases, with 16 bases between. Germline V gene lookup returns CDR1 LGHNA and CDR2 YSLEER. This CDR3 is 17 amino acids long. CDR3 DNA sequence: TGCGCCAGCAGCCAAGAGCCCCTCGGCGCAGGGAATTCACCCCTCCACTTT. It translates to CASSQEPLGAGNSPLHF.

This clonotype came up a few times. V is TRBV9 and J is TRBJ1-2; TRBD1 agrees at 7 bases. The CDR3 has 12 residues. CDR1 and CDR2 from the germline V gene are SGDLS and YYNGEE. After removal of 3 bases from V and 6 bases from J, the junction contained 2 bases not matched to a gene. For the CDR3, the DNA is TGTGCCAGCAGCGCGACAGGGAATGGCTACACCTTC. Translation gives CASSATGNGYTF.

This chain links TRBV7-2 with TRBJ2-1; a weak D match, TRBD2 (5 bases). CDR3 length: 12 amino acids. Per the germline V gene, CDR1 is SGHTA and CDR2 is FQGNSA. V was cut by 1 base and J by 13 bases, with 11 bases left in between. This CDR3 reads CASSLEYGIQFF. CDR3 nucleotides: TGTGCCAGCAGCTTAGAGTACGGGATTCAGTTCTTC.

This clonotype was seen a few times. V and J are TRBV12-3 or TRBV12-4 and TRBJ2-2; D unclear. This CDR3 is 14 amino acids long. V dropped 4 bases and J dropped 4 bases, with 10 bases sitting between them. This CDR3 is CASSSAGGTGELFF. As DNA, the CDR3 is TGTGCCAGCAGTTCTGCCGGCGGCACCGGGGAGCTGTTTTTT.

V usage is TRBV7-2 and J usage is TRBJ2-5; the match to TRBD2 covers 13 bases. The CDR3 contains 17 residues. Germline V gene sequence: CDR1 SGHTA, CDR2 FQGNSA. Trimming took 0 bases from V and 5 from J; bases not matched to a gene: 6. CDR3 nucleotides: TGTGCCAGCAGCTTAGCGGGACTAGCGGGGACAAGGGAGACCCAGTACTTC. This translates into CASSLAGLAGTRETQYF. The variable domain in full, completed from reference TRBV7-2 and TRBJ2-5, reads GAGVSQSPSNKVTEKGKDVELRCDPISGHTALYWYRQSLGQGLEFLIYFQGNSAPDKSGLPSDRFSAERTGGSVSTLTIQRTQQEDSAVYLCASSLAGLAGTRETQYFGPGTRLLVL.

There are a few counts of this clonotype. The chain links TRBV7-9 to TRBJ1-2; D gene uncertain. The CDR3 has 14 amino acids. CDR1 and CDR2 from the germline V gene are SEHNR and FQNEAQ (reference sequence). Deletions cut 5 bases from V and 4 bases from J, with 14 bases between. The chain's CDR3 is CASSPARLTYGYTF. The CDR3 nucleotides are TGTGCCAGCAGCCCAGCCAGACTAACCTATGGCTACACCTTC.

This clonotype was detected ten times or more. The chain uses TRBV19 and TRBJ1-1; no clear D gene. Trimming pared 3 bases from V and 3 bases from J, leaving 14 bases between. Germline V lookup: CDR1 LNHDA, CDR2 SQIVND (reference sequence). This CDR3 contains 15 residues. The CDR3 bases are TGTGCCAGTAGTATCGGCCGTTTTGTGGACACTGAAGCTTTCTTT. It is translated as CASSIGRFVDTEAFF.

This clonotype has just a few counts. Here the CDR3 reads CASSFGGGYEQYV. The CDR3 DNA sequence: TGTGCCAGCAGCTTCGGGGGAGGATACGAGCAGTACGTC. The chain recombines TRBV7-2 with TRBJ2-7; weak D call: TRBD2 (6 bases). This CDR3 is 13 amino acids long. V lost 3 bases and J lost 4, with 10 bases in between. CDR1 is SGHTA, CDR2 FQGNSA, per germline.

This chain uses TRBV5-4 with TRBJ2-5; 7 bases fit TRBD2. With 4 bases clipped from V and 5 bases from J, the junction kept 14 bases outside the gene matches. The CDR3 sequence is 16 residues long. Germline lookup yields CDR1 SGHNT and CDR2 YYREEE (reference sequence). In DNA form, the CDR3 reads TGTGCCAGCAGCCCGGGACTACGGGAAGGCGGGGAGACCCAGTACTTC. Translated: CASSPGLREGGETQYF.

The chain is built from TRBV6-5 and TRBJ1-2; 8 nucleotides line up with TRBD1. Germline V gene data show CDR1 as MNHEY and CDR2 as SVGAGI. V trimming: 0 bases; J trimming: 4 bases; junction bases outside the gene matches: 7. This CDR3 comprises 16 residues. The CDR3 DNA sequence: TGTGCCAGCAGTTACTCGGGACAGGTCGTCGGCTATGGCTACACCTTC. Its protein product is CASSYSGQVVGYGYTF.

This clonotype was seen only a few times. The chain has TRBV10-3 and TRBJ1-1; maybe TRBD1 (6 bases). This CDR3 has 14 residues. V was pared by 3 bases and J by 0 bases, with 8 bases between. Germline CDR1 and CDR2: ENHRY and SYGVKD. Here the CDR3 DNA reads TGTGCCATCAGTGAAGGGGGACTGAACACTGAAGCTTTCTTT. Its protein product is CAISEGGLNTEAFF.

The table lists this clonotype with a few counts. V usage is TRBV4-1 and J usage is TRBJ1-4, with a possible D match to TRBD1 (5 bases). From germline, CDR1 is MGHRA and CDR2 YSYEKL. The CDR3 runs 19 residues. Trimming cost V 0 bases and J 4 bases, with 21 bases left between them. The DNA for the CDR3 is TGCGCCAGCAGCCAAGAGGTGGCAGGGCAACGAGGTCTTAATGAAAAACTGTTTTTT. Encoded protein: CASSQEVAGQRGLNEKLFF.

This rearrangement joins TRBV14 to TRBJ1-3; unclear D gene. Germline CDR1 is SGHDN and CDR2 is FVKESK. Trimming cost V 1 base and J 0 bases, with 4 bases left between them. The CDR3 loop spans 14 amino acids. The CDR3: CASSQGHSGNTIYF. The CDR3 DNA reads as TGTGCCAGCAGCCAAGGACACTCTGGAAACACCATATATTTT.

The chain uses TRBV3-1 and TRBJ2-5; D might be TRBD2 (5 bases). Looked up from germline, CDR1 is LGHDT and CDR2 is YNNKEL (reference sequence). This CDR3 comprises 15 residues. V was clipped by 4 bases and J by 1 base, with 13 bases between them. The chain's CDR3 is CASSPGVAGQETQYF. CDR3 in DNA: TGTGCCAGCAGCCCCGGGGTGGCAGGCCAAGAGACCCAGTACTTC.

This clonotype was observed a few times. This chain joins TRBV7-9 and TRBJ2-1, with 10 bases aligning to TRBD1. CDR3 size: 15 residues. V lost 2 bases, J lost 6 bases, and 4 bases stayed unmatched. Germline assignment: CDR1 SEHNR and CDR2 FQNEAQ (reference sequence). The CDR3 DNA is TGTGCCAGCAGCTTACCGGGACAGGGGTCCAATGAGCAGTTCTTC. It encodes CASSLPGQGSNEQFF.

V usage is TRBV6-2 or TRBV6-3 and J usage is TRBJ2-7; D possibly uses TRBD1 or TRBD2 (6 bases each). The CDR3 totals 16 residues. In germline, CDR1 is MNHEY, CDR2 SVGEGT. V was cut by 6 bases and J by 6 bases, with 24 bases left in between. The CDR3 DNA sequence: TGTGCCAGCAGCTCACCGTTGGGGGGCCGGTACTTCGAGCAGTACTTC. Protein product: CASSSPLGGRYFEQYF.

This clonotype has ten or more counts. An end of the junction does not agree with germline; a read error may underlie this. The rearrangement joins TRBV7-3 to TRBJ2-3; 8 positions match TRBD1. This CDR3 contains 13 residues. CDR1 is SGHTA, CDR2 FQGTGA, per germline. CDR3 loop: CASSSTGVDTQYF. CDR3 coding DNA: TGCGCCAGCAGCTCGACAGGGGTAGATACGCAGTATTTT.

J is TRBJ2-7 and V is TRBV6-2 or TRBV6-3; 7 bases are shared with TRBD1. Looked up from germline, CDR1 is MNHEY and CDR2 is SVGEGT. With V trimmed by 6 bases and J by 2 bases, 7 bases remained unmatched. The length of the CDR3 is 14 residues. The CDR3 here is CASSLPGQPYEQYF. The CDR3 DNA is TGTGCCAGCAGCCTCCCGGGACAGCCCTACGAGCAGTACTTC.

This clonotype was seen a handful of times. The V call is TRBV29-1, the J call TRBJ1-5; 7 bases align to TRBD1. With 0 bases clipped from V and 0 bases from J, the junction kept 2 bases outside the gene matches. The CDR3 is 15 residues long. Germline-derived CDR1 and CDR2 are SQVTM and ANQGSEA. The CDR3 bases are TGCAGCGTTGAAGATCAGGGGGATAGCAATCAGCCCCAGCATTTT. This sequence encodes CSVEDQGDSNQPQHF.

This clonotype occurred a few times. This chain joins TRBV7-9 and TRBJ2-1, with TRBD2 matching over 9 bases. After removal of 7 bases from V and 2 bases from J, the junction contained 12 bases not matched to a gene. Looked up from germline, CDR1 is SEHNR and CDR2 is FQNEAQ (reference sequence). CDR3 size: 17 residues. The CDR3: CASNPGVAGATYNEQFF. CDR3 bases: TGTGCCAGCAACCCCGGGGTAGCGGGGGCAACCTACAATGAGCAGTTCTTC.

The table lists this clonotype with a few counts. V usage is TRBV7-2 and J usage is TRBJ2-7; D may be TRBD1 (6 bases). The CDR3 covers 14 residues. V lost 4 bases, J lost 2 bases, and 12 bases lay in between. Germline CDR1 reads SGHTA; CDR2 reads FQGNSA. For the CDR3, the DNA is TGTGCCAGCAGCTCGAACAGGGTGACCTACGAGCAGTACTTC. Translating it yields CASSSNRVTYEQYF.

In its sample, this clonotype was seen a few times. The CDR3 region is CASRPGQGNTGELFF. The CDR3, as DNA: TGTGCCAGCAGACCGGGACAGGGGAACACCGGGGAGCTGTTTTTT. The V gene is TRBV6-5, the J gene TRBJ2-2; 9 nucleotides agree with TRBD1. Trimming cost V 6 bases and J 1 base; bases outside gene matches: 3. Germline CDR1 reads MNHEY; CDR2 reads SVGAGI. This CDR3 is 15 amino acids long.

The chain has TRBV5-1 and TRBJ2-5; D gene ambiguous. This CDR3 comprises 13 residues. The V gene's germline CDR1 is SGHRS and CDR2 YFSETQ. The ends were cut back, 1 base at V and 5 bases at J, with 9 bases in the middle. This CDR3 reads CASSLPPAETQYF. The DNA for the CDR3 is TGCGCCAGCAGCTTGCCGCCAGCGGAGACCCAGTACTTC.

CDR3 nucleotides: TGTGCCAGCAGCCTCAGTGGGACTAGCGGGGGGGCCATCTACAATGAGCAGTTCTTC. This translates into CASSLSGTSGGAIYNEQFF. V and J are TRBV7-6 and TRBJ2-1; 16 bases match TRBD2. With 5 bases clipped from V and 3 bases from J, the junction kept 10 bases outside the gene matches. The CDR3 covers 19 residues. In germline, CDR1 is SGHVS, CDR2 FNYEAQ.

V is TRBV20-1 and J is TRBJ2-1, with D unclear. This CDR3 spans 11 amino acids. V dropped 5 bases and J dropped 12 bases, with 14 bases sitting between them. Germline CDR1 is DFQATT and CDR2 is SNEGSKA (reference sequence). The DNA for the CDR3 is TGCAGTGCTCCTTCACCCAGGCGGCAGTTCTTC. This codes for CSAPSPRRQFF.

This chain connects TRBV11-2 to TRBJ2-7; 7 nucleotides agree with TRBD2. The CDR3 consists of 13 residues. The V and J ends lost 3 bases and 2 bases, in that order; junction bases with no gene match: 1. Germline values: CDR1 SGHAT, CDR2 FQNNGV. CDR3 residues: CASSFGTTYEQYV. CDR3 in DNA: TGTGCCAGCAGCTTCGGGACTACCTACGAGCAGTACGTC.

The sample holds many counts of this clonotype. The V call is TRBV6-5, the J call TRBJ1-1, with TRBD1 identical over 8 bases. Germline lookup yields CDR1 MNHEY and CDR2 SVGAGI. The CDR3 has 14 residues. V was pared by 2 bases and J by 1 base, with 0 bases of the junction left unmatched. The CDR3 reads CASSYDRGNTEAFF. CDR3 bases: TGTGCCAGCAGTTACGACAGGGGGAACACTGAAGCTTTCTTT.

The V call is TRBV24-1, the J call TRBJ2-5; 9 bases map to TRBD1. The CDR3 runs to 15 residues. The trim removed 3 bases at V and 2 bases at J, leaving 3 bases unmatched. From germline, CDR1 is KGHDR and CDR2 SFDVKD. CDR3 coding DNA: TGTGCCACCAGTGATCACGGGACAGGGCAAGAGACCCAGTACTTC. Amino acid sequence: CATSDHGTGQETQYF.

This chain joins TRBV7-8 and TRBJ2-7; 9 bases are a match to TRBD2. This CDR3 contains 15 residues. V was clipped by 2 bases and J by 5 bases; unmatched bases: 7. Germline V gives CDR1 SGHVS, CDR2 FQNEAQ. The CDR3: CASSLLAGGPNEQYF. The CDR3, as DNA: TGTGCCAGCAGCTTACTGGCGGGGGGGCCGAACGAGCAGTACTTC.